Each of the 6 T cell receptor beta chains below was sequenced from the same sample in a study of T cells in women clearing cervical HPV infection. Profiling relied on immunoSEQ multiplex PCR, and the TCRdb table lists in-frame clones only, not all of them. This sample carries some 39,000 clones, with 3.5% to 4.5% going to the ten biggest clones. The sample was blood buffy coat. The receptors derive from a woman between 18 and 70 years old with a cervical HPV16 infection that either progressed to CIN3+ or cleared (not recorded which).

CDR3 bases read: TGTGCCAGCAGACTGGGGGCCACTAATGAAAAA. Its protein is CASRLGATNEK. The whole CDR3 sequence is CASRLGATNEKLFF. The chain combines TRBV5-5 with TRBJ1-4; a weak D match, TRBD1 (6 bases). Coverage ceases 3 residues before the CDR3 finishes, and the germline J gene fills in the end. Looked up from germline, CDR1 is SGHKS and CDR2 is YYEKEE (reference sequence). CDR3 length: 14 amino acids. Deletions cut 5 bases from V and 2 bases from J, with 10 bases between.

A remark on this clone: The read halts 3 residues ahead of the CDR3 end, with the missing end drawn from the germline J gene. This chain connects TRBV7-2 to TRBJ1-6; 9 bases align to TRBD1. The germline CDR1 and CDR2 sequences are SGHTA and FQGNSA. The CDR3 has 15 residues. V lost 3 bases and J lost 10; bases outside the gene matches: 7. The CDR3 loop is CASSLNGQGKSPLHF. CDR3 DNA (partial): TGTGCCAGCAGCTTGAATGGACAGGGGAAGTCACCC.

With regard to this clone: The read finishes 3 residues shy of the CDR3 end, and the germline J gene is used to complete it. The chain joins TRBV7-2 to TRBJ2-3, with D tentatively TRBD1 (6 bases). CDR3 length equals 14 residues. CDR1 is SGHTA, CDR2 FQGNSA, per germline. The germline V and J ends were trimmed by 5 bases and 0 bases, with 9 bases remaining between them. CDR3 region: CASSPTGSTDTQYF. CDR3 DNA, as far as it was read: TGTGCCAGCAGCCCGACAGGAAGCACAGATACG.

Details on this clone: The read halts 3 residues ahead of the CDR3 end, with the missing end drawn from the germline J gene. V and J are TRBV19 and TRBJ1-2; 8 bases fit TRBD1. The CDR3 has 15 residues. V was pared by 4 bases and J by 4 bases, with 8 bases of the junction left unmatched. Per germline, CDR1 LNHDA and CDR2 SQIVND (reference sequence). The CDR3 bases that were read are TGTGCCAGTAGTAACCAGGGGGCCTTAGGCTATGGC. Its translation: CASSNQGALGYG. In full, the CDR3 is CASSNQGALGYGYTF.

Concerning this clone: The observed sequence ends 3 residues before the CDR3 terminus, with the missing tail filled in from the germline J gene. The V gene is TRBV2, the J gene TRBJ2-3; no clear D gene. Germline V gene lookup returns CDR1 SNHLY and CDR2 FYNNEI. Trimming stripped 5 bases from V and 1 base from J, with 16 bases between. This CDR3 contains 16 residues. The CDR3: CASSSLPGWGTDTQYF. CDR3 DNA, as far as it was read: TGTGCCAGCAGTTCCCTTCCCGGGTGGGGCACAGATACG.

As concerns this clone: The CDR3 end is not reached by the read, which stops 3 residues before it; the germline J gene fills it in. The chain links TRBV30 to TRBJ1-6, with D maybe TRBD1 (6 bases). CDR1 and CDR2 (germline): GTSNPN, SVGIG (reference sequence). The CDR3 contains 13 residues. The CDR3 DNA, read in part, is TGTGCCTGGAGTGTACCAGGGGTCTTCACC. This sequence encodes CAWSVPGVFT. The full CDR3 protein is CAWSVPGVFTLHF.